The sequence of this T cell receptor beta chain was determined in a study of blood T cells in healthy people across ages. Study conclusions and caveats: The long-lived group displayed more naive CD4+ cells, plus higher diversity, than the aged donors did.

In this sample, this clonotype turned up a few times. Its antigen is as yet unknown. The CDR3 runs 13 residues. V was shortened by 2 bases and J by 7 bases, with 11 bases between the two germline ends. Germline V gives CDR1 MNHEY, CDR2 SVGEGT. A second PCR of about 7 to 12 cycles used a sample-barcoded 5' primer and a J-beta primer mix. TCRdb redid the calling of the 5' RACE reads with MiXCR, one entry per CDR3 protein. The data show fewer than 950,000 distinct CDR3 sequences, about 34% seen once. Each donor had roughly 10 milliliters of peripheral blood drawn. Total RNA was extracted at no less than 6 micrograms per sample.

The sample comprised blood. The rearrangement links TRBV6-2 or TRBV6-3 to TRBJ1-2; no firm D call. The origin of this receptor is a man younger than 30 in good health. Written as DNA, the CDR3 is TGTGCCAGCAGTTACCTGGTCCTAGGTGGCTACACCTTC. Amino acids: CASSYLVLGGYTF.